The 3 T cell receptor beta chains listed next were all sequenced from one sample in a study of cytomegalovirus exposure and HLA in healthy donors. Primers for the PCR totalled 60 Vbeta and 13 Jbeta. Method: immunoSEQ multiplex PCR; TCRdb's copy keeps in-frame clones and lacks some. The sample holds tens of thousands of clones, 80% to 90% seen once. Sequencing was carried out using PBMCs. The source is a woman aged 25 to 39 in good health and CMV-seronegative.

The chain carries TRBV4-1 and TRBJ2-7; D may be TRBD2 (5 bases). Between the trimmed V and J ends, which lost 0 bases and 4 bases, there was a span of 19 bases. In germline, CDR1 is MGHRA, CDR2 YSYEKL. This CDR3 has 17 residues. The CDR3 reads CASSQDPPLERGYEQYF. DNA of the CDR3: TGCGCCAGCAGCCAAGATCCCCCCTTAGAGCGCGGGTACGAGCAGTACTTC.

This chain uses TRBV5-6 with TRBJ2-3; the D gene is possibly TRBD1 (5 bases). Trimming shortened V by 4 bases and J by 0 bases, and 12 bases separated the two germline ends. Germline V gene data show CDR1 as SGHDT and CDR2 as YYEEEE. The CDR3 totals 15 residues. For the CDR3, the DNA is TGTGCCAGCAGCATTAGGGGTAGGAGCACAGATACGCAGTATTTT. Its translation is CASSIRGRSTDTQYF.

This clone was seen only once. This chain connects TRBV11-2 to TRBJ2-3; 8 bases are shared with TRBD2. In germline, CDR1 is SGHAT, CDR2 FQNNGV. V shed 4 bases and J 3 bases; nucleotides not matched to a gene: 6. The CDR3 is made up of 15 amino acids. CDR3 nucleotide sequence: TGTGCCAGCAGCTCAGCGGGAGTGGGGACAGATACGCAGTATTTT. Residues: CASSSAGVGTDTQYF.